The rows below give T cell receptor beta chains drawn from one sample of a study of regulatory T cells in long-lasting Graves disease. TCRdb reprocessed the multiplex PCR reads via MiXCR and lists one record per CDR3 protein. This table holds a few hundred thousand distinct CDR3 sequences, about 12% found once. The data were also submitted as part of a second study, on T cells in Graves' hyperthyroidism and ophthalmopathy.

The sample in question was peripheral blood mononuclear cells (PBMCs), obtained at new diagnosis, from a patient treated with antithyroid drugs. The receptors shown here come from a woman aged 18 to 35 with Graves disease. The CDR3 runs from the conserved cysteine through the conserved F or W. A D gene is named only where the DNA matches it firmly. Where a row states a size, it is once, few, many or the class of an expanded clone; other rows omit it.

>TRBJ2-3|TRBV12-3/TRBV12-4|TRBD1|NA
CASSTGTVDGTDTQYF
TGTGCCAGCAGTACCGGGACAGTCGACGGGACAGATACGCAGTATTTT
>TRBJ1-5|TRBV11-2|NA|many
CASSSVKGTNQPQHF
TGTGCCAGCAGCTCCGTAAAGGGGACCAATCAGCCCCAGCATTTT
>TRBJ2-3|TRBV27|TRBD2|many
CASSPGTSSRDTQYF
TGTGCCAGCAGTCCCGGGACTAGCTCGAGAGATACGCAGTATTTT
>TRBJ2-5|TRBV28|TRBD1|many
CASSTLRDRATETQYF
TGTGCCAGCAGTACCCTCCGGGACAGGGCGACCGAGACCCAGTACTTC
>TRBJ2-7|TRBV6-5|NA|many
CASSSPQGATVTDEQYF
TGTGCCAGCAGTTCGCCCCAAGGGGCGACAGTGACGGACGAGCAGTACTTC
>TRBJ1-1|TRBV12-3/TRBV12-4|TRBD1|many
CASIKKPTGGPEAFF
TGTGCCAGCATCAAAAAACCGACAGGGGGCCCTGAAGCTTTCTTT
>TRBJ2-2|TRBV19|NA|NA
CASSPGDGELFF
TGTGCCAGTAGTCCCGGGGACGGGGAGCTGTTTTTT
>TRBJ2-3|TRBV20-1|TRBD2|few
CSAERGHPLADTQYF
TGCAGTGCTGAGCGGGGGCATCCTTTGGCAGATACGCAGTATTTT
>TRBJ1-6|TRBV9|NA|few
CASSHRDSPLHF
TGCGCCAGCAGCCACAGGGATTCACCCCTCCACTTT
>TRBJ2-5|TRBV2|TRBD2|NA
CASSENAGGQEAQYF
TGTGCCAGCAGTGAAAACGCGGGGGGGCAAGAGGCCCAGTACTTC
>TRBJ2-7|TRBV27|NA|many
CASSPLGRSSYEQYF
TGTGCCAGCAGTCCCCTGGGACGATCCTCCTACGAGCAGTACTTC
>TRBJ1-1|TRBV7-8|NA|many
CASSLAGRNTEAFF
TGTGCCAGCAGCTTAGCGGGGAGGAACACTGAAGCTTTCTTT
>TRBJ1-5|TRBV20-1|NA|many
CSAPLWQLSFSNQPQHF
TGCAGTGCTCCCCTTTGGCAGCTTTCCTTTAGCAATCAGCCCCAGCATTTT
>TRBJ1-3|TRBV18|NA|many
CASSPGAYAGNTIYF
TGTGCCAGCTCACCAGGGGCTTATGCTGGAAACACCATATATTTT
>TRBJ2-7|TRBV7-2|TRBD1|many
CASSHNTLTGAIDEQYF
TGTGCCAGCAGTCATAATACCCTGACAGGGGCCATCGACGAGCAGTACTTC
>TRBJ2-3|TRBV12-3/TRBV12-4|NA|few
CASSFWGGGGRTDTQYF
TGTGCCAGCAGTTTTTGGGGGGGGGGGGGCAGGACAGATACGCAGTATTTT
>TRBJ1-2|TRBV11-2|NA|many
CASSATGRTYGYTF
TGTGCCAGCAGCGCTACGGGACGGACCTATGGCTACACCTTC
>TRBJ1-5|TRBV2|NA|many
CALRLQGNQPQHF
TGTGCCCTCAGACTTCAGGGCAATCAGCCCCAGCATTTT
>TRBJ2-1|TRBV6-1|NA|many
CASSPSLLANGYNEQFF
TGTGCCAGCAGTCCTTCTCTCCTAGCGAACGGTTACAATGAGCAGTTCTTC
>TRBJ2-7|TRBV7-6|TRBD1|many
CASSSPTGASYEQYF
TGTGCCAGCAGCTCTCCGACAGGGGCGTCATACGAGCAGTACTTC
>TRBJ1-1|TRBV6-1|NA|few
CASGLKPRTEAFF
TGTGCCAGCGGATTGAAACCAAGGACTGAAGCTTTCTTT
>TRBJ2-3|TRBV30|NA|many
CAWSVLRSDTQYF
TGTGCCTGGAGTGTACTGAGGTCAGATACGCAGTATTTT
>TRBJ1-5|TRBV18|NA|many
CASSHGTDQPQHF
TGTGCCAGCTCACATGGGACTGATCAGCCCCAGCATTTT